This TCR beta chain was documented in a study of beta chain features in type 1 diabetes. The entirety of the isolated RNA underwent reverse transcription, so expressed TCRB transcripts were sequenced. The data were produced by immunoSEQ multiplex PCR, yet TCRdb's version contains in-frame clones alone and is incomplete. The sample carries 150,000 to 190,000 clones, roughly 10% recorded once. V gave up 7 bases and J gave up 5 bases; unmatched junction bases: 9. The CDR3 is 15 amino acids. In germline, CDR1 is SNHLY, CDR2 FYNNEI. This clone was observed a handful of times. Sequenced material: central memory CD4+ T cells from blood. This TCR came from a man between 18 and 29 years old in good health. The chain recombines TRBV2 with TRBJ2-2, with 8 bases identical to TRBD2. CDR3: CASTNGLAGTGELFF. The CDR3 DNA reads TGTGCCAGCACGAACGGACTAGCTGGAACCGGGGAGCTGTTTTTT.